The rows below give T cell receptor beta chains drawn from one sample of a study of T cell responses to AZD1222 COVID-19 vaccine. Assay used: immunoSEQ multiplex PCR; TCRdb lists only in-frame clones, some missing. The data hold fewer than 120,000 clones, with roughly four fifths observed a single time. This specimen consisted of peripheral blood, obtained on day 0 of AZD1222 vaccination. All receptors derive from an adult in good health. CDR3s include the opening cysteine and the closing phenylalanine or tryptophan. Each record gives: J gene, V gene, clone size, D gene, CDR3 DNA, CDR3 protein. D genes are given only for firm matches. The size entry is marked missing in some rows and otherwise reads once, few, many or a size class.

TRBJ2-7,TRBV30,.,.,TGTGCCTGGAGCAGTCAAGCCCTCGAGCAGTACTTC,CAWSSQALEQYF
TRBJ2-7,TRBV27,.,TRBD2,TGTGCCAGCAGTTCCGATGACAGGGGACTAGCGGGCGCATCCTACGAGCAGTACTTC,CASSSDDRGLAGASYEQYF
TRBJ1-2,TRBV29-1,.,.,TGCAGCGTTGAAGAAGGCAGGGGAGGATGGGGCTACACCTTC,CSVEEGRGGWGYTF
TRBJ1-2,TRBV7-2,.,TRBD1,TGTGCCAGCAACCCAGGACAGGCTAACTATGGCTACACCTTC,CASNPGQANYGYTF
TRBJ2-7,TRBV25-1,.,.,TGTGCCACCCCTCAGGGGCCCTACGAGCAGTACTTC,CATPQGPYEQYF
TRBJ1-2,TRBV4-3,few,.,TGCGCCAGCAGCCAGGGGGTCGTTGACTACACCTTC,CASSQGVVDYTF
TRBJ1-2,TRBV5-5,few,TRBD1,TGTGCCAGCAGCTTAGGGACAGGGCTGTCTCGGGGCTACACCTTC,CASSLGTGLSRGYTF
TRBJ2-5,TRBV9,.,.,TGTGCCAGCAGCCAGGGGAGGGTCCAAGAGACCCAGTACTTC,CASSQGRVQETQYF
TRBJ1-1,TRBV18,.,.,TGTGCCAGCTCATTGAGTTCGAACACTGAAGCTTTCTTT,CASSLSSNTEAFF
TRBJ1-2,TRBV28,few,.,TGTGCCAGCAGTTACGGGGGCTATGGCTACACCTTC,CASSYGGYGYTF
TRBJ2-5,TRBV28,.,.,TGTGCCAGCAGTTTATATCAGCGAGAGACCCAGTACTTC,CASSLYQRETQYF
TRBJ2-3,TRBV3-1/TRBV3-2,once,.,TGTGCCAGCAGCCAAGGGCCCACTACTAGCCTCGCAGATACGCAGTATTTT,CASSQGPTTSLADTQYF
TRBJ1-1,TRBV3-1/TRBV3-2,once,.,TGTGCCAACGTTCAGATCAGTGACACTGAAGCTTTCTTT,CANVQISDTEAFF
TRBJ2-1,TRBV6-5,.,TRBD1,TGTGCCAGAGGACAGGGTATCACCTACAATGAGCAGTTCTTC,CARGQGITYNEQFF
TRBJ1-1,TRBV20-1,.,.,TGCAGTGCTAGTAAACAGAACACTGAAGCTTTCTTT,CSASKQNTEAFF
TRBJ1-2,TRBV25-1,few,TRBD1,TGTGCCAGTAGTGGTACTCCCGGGACAGCAAAAGCTAACTATGGCTACACCTTC,CASSGTPGTAKANYGYTF
TRBJ1-2,TRBV5-5,.,.,TGTGCCAGCAGGGGTCTGCAGGGTAGCTATGGCTACACCTTC,CASRGLQGSYGYTF
TRBJ2-5,TRBV7-9,once,.,TGTGCCAGCAGCGGACAGAGAGTGGGAGAGACCCAGTACTTC,CASSGQRVGETQYF
TRBJ1-2,TRBV25-1,.,.,TGTGCCAGCAGTGAATTGTATGGCTACACCTTC,CASSELYGYTF
TRBJ2-4,TRBV6-2/TRBV6-3,.,.,TGTGCCAGCAGTTACTCAGGCAGATCTCGAACTCCCGTTGGAAACATTCAGTACTTC,CASSYSGRSRTPVGNIQYF
TRBJ2-5,TRBV5-1,.,.,TGCGCCAGCAGCTTTAACTCCGACCAAGAGACCCAGTACTTC,CASSFNSDQETQYF
TRBJ2-7,TRBV7-2,.,TRBD2,TGTGCCAGCAGCTTAGGACTAGCCCAGCAGTACTTC,CASSLGLAQQYF
TRBJ1-5,TRBV19,few,.,TGTGCCGCTACAGGGATCCGCAATCAGCCCCAGCATTTT,CAATGIRNQPQHF
TRBJ2-3,TRBV27,.,.,TGTGCCAGCAGTCAAATTAGCAGCGATACGCAGTATTTT,CASSQISSDTQYF
TRBJ2-3,TRBV7-8,.,.,TGTGCCAGCAGCTTAGCACTCACAGATACGCAGTATTTT,CASSLALTDTQYF
TRBJ1-5,TRBV12-3/TRBV12-4,.,.,TGTGCCAGCAGTTTAGATGTGGGCCAGCCCCAGCATTTT,CASSLDVGQPQHF
TRBJ1-3,TRBV10-3,.,TRBD1,TGTGCCAGCCGACCCTCACAGGGGGCTGCTAGTGGAAACACCATATATTTT,CASRPSQGAASGNTIYF
TRBJ1-3,TRBV5-4,.,.,TGTGCCAGCACCCAGTTAGGAGGAAACACCATATATTTT,CASTQLGGNTIYF
TRBJ1-2,TRBV4-3,.,.,TGCGCCAGCAGCCCGTTTCAGGGAACCCCTAACTATGGCTACACCTTC,CASSPFQGTPNYGYTF
TRBJ2-3,TRBV19,few,.,TGTGCCAGTAGTTCGTCTCCCGTGTGGACAGATACGCAGTATTTT,CASSSSPVWTDTQYF
TRBJ1-4,TRBV7-6,.,.,TGTGCCAGCAGCTCAGGGGTGTCCGCGGCTAATGAAAAACTGTTTTTT,CASSSGVSAANEKLFF
TRBJ2-2,TRBV11-3,.,TRBD1,TGTGCCAGCAGCAATAGACAGGGGCGGGCCACCGGGGAGCTGTTTTTT,CASSNRQGRATGELFF
TRBJ2-5,TRBV9,.,.,TGTGCCAGCAGCTCCTCCACCGGGGCGCAAGAGACCCAGTACTTC,CASSSSTGAQETQYF
TRBJ1-2,TRBV5-4,once,.,TGTGCCAGCAGCCCCCGAAGCGACTATGGCTACACCTTC,CASSPRSDYGYTF
TRBJ1-5,TRBV2,.,.,TGTGCCAGCAAAGAAGGCAGGGGCAATCAGCCCCAGCATTTT,CASKEGRGNQPQHF
TRBJ2-7,TRBV28,few,.,TGTGCCAGCAGGATTGTGGTAGGGGTTGACGAGCAGTACTTC,CASRIVVGVDEQYF
TRBJ1-1,TRBV19,once,.,TGTGCCAGTAGTATAGGACAGGCGACCACTGAAGCTTTCTTT,CASSIGQATTEAFF
TRBJ2-1,TRBV6-2/TRBV6-3,.,.,TGTGCCAGCAGCCATTGGGAGGGGGGGCCCTACAATGAGCAGTTCTTC,CASSHWEGGPYNEQFF
TRBJ2-1,TRBV5-1,.,.,TGCGCCAGCAGCTTGGTGGCTAGTCCGTACAATGAGCAGTTCTTC,CASSLVASPYNEQFF